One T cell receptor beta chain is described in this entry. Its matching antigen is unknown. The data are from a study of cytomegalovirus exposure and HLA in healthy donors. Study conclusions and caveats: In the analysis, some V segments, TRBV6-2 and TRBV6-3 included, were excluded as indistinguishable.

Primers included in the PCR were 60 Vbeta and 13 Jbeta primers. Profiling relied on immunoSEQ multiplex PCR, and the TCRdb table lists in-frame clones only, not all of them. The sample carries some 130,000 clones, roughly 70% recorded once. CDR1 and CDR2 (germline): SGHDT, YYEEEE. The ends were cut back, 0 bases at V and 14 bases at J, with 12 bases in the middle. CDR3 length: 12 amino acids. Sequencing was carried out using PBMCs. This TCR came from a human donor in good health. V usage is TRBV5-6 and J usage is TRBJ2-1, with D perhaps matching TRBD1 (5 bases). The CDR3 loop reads CASSLVAGSEFF. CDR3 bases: TGTGCCAGCAGCTTGGTTGCAGGGTCGGAGTTCTTC.